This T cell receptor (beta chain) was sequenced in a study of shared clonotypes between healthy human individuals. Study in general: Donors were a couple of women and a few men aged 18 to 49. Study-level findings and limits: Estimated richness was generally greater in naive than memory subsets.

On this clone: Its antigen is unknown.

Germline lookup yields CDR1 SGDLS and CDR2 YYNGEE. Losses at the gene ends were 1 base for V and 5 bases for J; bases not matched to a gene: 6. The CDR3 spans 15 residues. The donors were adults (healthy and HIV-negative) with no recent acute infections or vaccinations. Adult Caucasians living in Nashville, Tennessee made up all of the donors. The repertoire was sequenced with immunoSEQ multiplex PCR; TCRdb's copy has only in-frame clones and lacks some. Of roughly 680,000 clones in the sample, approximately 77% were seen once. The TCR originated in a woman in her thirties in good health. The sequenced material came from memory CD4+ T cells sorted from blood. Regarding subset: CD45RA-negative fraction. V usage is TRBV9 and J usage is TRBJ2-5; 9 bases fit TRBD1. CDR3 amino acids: CASSVWTGEIETQYF. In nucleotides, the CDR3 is TGTGCCAGCAGCGTATGGACAGGGGAAATCGAGACCCAGTACTTC.